The clone carrying this T cell receptor beta chain was picked up a small number of times. Its cognate antigen is unknown. This sample was included in a study of CD8 T cells in ankylosing spondylitis. The study, taken as a whole, reports: Clones linked to disease, bearing a CD8+ phenotype, were relatively rare in peripheral blood. Within matched ankylosing spondylitis synovial fluid, disease-linked clones were reportedly significantly enriched. Reports of some motif variants in reactive arthritis synovial fluid and blood predate this one. Ankylosing spondylitis blood appeared to carry a characteristic TCR beta motif of seven to nine highly homologous variants.

Germline values: CDR1 SGHVS, CDR2 FNYEAQ. Germline trimming cut 5 bases from V and 1 base from J; bases unmatched to any gene: 13. The CDR3 has 18 residues. TCRdb reprocessed the 5' RACE reads via MiXCR and lists one record per CDR3 protein. The sample lists 150,000 to 200,000 distinct CDR3 sequences; 13% were seen once. This sequence joins TRBV7-6 and TRBJ2-3, with 9 bases aligning to TRBD2. Sequencing was performed on blood, either unsorted or a sorted T cell fraction (not recorded which). This sequence was found in a female donor with ankylosing spondylitis or in good health (not recorded which). The CDR3 sequence is CASSTNPLSGGRTDTQYF. In nucleotides, the CDR3 is TGTGCCAGCAGCACTAACCCGCTTAGCGGGGGTCGCACAGATACGCAGTATTTT.